A selection of T cell receptor beta chains follows, all from one sample in a study of T cell repertoires in aging, cancer and after chemotherapy. TCRdb reprocessed the multiplex PCR reads with MiXCR, giving one entry per CDR3 protein. The table records around 1,900 distinct CDR3 sequences, around a fifth of them present only once. What was sequenced was blood. The receptors come from a human donor with a solid tumor. The CDR3 runs from the conserved cysteine through the conserved F or W. A D gene is named only where the DNA matches it firmly.

J gene	D gene	V gene	CDR3 protein
TRBJ2-5	TRBD2	TRBV4-2	CASSPSLASGSSAQYF
TRBJ2-2	-	TRBV7-9	CASSLGLASAGELFF
TRBJ2-1	TRBD2	TRBV10-3	CAISARTSVDEQFF
TRBJ1-6	-	TRBV30	CAWRSPVRNSPLHF
TRBJ2-1	TRBD2	TRBV24-1	CATSEGTSGIYEQFF
TRBJ2-3	TRBD2	TRBV27	CAISAGKDADTQYF
TRBJ2-4	-	TRBV20-1	CSARPRDIQYF
TRBJ1-1	-	TRBV7-2	CASSLFTGLEKDIF
TRBJ1-3	-	TRBV29-1	CSVGAGSGNTIYF
TRBJ1-5	TRBD1	TRBV5-1	CASSLSPGQGADQPQHF
TRBJ1-1	-	TRBV6-1	CATSQTEATEAFF
TRBJ2-5	-	TRBV7-2	CASSRLPQVGAFGTQYF
TRBJ2-5	TRBD1	TRBV6-2/TRBV6-3	CASSLGSGTGEETQYF
TRBJ1-1	-	TRBV6-1	CASSNRHENTEAFF
TRBJ2-7	TRBD2	TRBV12-3/TRBV12-4	CASSSDGLAGGHEQYF
TRBJ1-4	-	TRBV6-6	CASSRGGNTNEKLFF
TRBJ2-4	TRBD1	TRBV19	CASSIGGWDSKFQYF
TRBJ1-1	-	TRBV2	CASRPGVMNTEAFF
TRBJ2-2	-	TRBV7-6	CASSLATVPGELFF
TRBJ1-1	-	TRBV5-5	CASSLRTAEAFF
TRBJ2-3	TRBD1	TRBV4-2	CASSQDWTGGRDTQYF
TRBJ2-7	-	TRBV14	CASSYDGTQTYEQYF
TRBJ2-3	-	TRBV6-6	CASRPLGADTQYF
TRBJ2-1	TRBD2	TRBV7-6	CASSLGTSGPYNEQFF
TRBJ2-5	TRBD2	TRBV4-3	CASSPGTSLQETQYF
TRBJ2-7	TRBD2	TRBV18	CASSPVREGDYEQYF
TRBJ2-7	TRBD2	TRBV27	CASSVLAGGYYEQYF
TRBJ2-3	-	TRBV20-1	CSAREPSTDTQYF
TRBJ1-1	-	TRBV7-6	CASSLGQLMNTEAFF
TRBJ2-4	-	TRBV11-1	CASSLGRTFENIQYF
TRBJ2-3	-	TRBV6-4	CASSPGGGTDTQYF
TRBJ2-5	TRBD1	TRBV5-5	CASAPSNTGGWETQYF
TRBJ2-3	TRBD1	TRBV19	CASRHTGGTDTQYF
TRBJ2-1	TRBD2	TRBV7-9	CASSFTTGGNNEQFF
TRBJ2-1	TRBD2	TRBV20-1	CSGTSGAHSSYNEQFF
TRBJ2-7	-	TRBV30	CAYKQGGEQYF
TRBJ2-5	TRBD2	TRBV5-6	CASSFTSGRTEYF
TRBJ2-1	TRBD2	TRBV6-5	CASSYLAAGEDNEQFF
TRBJ2-5	-	TRBV29-1	CSADGSRETQYF
TRBJ2-5	-	TRBV13	CASSRRAQETQYF
TRBJ2-3	-	TRBV19	CASSIGGTDTQYF
TRBJ2-7	TRBD2	TRBV5-6	CASSGEGAAANHEQYF
TRBJ2-6	-	TRBV12-3/TRBV12-4	CASSPGPRGANVLTF
TRBJ1-4	-	TRBV20-1	CSARGWADDEKLFF
TRBJ2-7	TRBD1	TRBV27	CASSLNAGTGRDF
TRBJ2-1	-	TRBV30	CAWRARGYNEQFF
TRBJ1-1	-	TRBV6-6	CASQTGVNTEAFF
TRBJ2-3	-	TRBV18	CASSPRRAEQYF
TRBJ2-3	TRBD2	TRBV19	CASNPSGTSGLGDTQYF
TRBJ2-5	TRBD1	TRBV5-4	CASSLDREETQYF
TRBJ2-2	TRBD1	TRBV12-3/TRBV12-4	CASRGTGVTGELFF
TRBJ1-2	-	TRBV5-4	CASSLRDSYTF
TRBJ1-6	TRBD1	TRBV5-1	CASSYDRAHSPLHF
TRBJ1-6	-	TRBV20-1	CSASLAGGGSPLHF
TRBJ2-1	-	TRBV6-2/TRBV6-3	CASSPTGYNEQFF
TRBJ2-7	-	TRBV7-9	CASSLSADGQYF
TRBJ2-1	TRBD2	TRBV4-3	CASSQDLGAGARNEQFF
TRBJ2-1	TRBD2	TRBV7-7	CASSTLAGGLGEQFF